This TCR beta chain was found in a study of cytomegalovirus exposure and HLA in healthy donors (dated by TCRdb to 2017 to 2019). A note on the overall study: According to an earlier analysis of around 600 of the donors, roughly 180 million T cells yielded 90 million to 140 million unique TCR beta sequences and about 300 Gb of sequence data. Roughly 310 gigabases of sequencing data and approximately 84 million unique TCR sequences were included in an early release covering about 700 HLA-typed donors. Of the roughly 390 genotyped donors, over 80% were placed in the genetic ancestry cluster associated with self-reported Caucasian donors. The study was designed to test whether signatures of past pathogen exposure could be identified by cataloging public T cell receptors. Using immunosequencing, the study profiled T cell repertoires from some 670 subjects and related those repertoires to cytomegalovirus serostatus. Along with the roughly 700-subject first cohort, a separate validation cohort of over 90 different subjects was used. High-throughput TCR immunosequencing, statistical association of individual TCRs with disease status, and machine learning were combined to predict cytomegalovirus infection status. A later analysis re-examined previously published TCR beta repertoires from around 670 donors and added high-resolution HLA genotyping to investigate patterns of TCR occurrence. Rather than using new phenotypic data, the later analysis identified candidate immune exposures from TCR beta sequences and from how often those sequences occurred across donors. An earlier analysis of around 540 of the donors applied high-throughput TCR beta sequencing to assess whether each TCR beta V gene segment acted as functional or pseudogenic. Donor age, sex, ethnicity and CMV serostatus were compiled alongside the repertoire data. Genome-wide SNP genotypes for about 55% of the roughly 670 donors were used in a later genetic analysis, which treated that subset as a discovery cohort. Every discovery cohort repertoire had been produced on one sequencing platform. HLA typing covered class I and class II loci at four-digit resolution. Typing coverage differed by locus: A, B, C, DRB1 and DQB1 were typed in about 620-630 donors, DQA1 in 522, DPA1 in some 610, and DPB1 in 450 to 490. Because of strong linkage in the cohort, a few DR-DQ haplotypes were treated as single units for association and clustering. Across approximately 420 genotyped donors of the cohort, an average of about 240,000 unique TCR beta nucleotide sequences per donor were sequenced, and 15% to 20% of those sequences were non-productive.

Receptors were amplified or captured by the immunoSEQ multiplex PCR assay. For the multiplex PCR, a mixture combining 60 forward primers for TCR Vbeta segments and 13 reverse primers for TCR Jbeta segments was used. The CDR3 region of rearranged TCR beta genes was amplified from genomic DNA with a multiplex PCR assay. The amplified TCR beta libraries were sequenced on the Illumina HiSeq System as 87-base-pair reads. In the paper's pipeline: In a later analysis, tens of millions of unique TCR beta chains were counted across the 500 to 850 repertoires, and around 10 million of these chains were shared by at least two donors. To remove PCR and sequencing errors, raw reads were error-corrected and collapsed into unique sequences using a nearest-neighbor algorithm that merged closely related sequences. CDR3 sequences were aligned to IMGT reference sequences to assign V, D and J gene segments. Each retained sequence needed at least a six-nucleotide match to both a V gene segment and a J gene segment. Rearrangements were called productive when the CDR3 lacked stop codons and stayed in frame with V and J; all others were non-productive. CDR3 was defined by IMGT convention, running from the second conserved V-encoded cysteine to the conserved J-encoded phenylalanine. The earlier analysis of approximately 500 of the donors excluded sequences that lacked an unambiguous match to a single V gene segment. In an earlier analysis of roughly 500 of the donors, V segments were called functional above 56.7% productive rearrangements and were called segregating when the between-donor standard deviation exceeded 5%. To diagnose cytomegalovirus status from the catalog of TCR beta chain sequences, a statistical classification framework was built. A later analysis assigned V and J genes by comparing TCR nucleotide sequences with IMGT/GENE-DB human TR gene sequences. The TCRdist pipeline was used in a later analysis to assign CDR3 sequences and most-parsimonious VDJ recombination scenarios. In a later analysis, each TCR beta chain was defined by its CDR3 amino acid sequence together with its V-gene family, and reads without a unique V-gene family were excluded. To address suspected cross-contamination and a sequencing artifact, a later analysis removed a few hundred highly shared, low-generation-probability nucleotide sequences. For each public chain, a later analysis derived a clonal expansion index from normalized ranks of inferred template counts within each repertoire. Generation probabilities in a later analysis came from a VDJ recombination model fitted to out-of-frame rearrangements, and those results were checked against IGoR. A later analysis scored TCR-TCR, TCR-HLA and TCR-CMV co-occurrence with hypergeometric tests, applying a repertoire-size bias correction to TCR pairs. To estimate false discovery rates, a later analysis permuted the HLA or CMV assignments 20 times. In a later analysis, co-occurring TCRs were grouped with DBSCAN, and TCRdist sequence similarity was added when clustering was performed within HLA-allele-positive subsets. Co-occurrence clustering excluded repertoires with fewer than 30,000 or more than 120,000 public chains, plus five with anomalous nucleotide sharing. The source is immuneACCESS, and TCRdb retained only in-frame sequences with V and J called. Part of the clones is not carried over; for the studies checked, unresolved V genes explain less than half of this, and the remainder is unexplained. V and J calls and clone size are given by that table; D and trimming were obtained from the DNA. The sample table contains 120,000 to 150,000 clones; only one count was recorded for 70% to 85% of them. Together, the top ten hold roughly 3.4% of the sample.

A word on this clone: Its antigen remains undetermined. Base qualities were left out, and no much larger clone turns up one base away.

The cohort comprised some 680 healthy bone marrow donors. All cohort members were sampled while nominally healthy, although unrecorded immune exposures were likely present. The donor tested CMV seronegative and was one of the 352 seronegative cohort members. A peripheral blood sample was provided by each donor, and peripheral blood mononuclear cells were used for TCR beta sequencing. Genomic DNA extraction from the blood cell samples was performed with the Qiagen DNeasy Blood Extraction Kit. What the authors observed across the whole study: In a later analysis, HLA-associated TCR beta chains were found to be more clonally expanded and to have lower generation probabilities than equally common non-associated chains. At a false discovery rate of 0.05, a later analysis linked some 17,000 TCR beta sequences to specific HLA alleles. According to a later analysis, TCR association rates differed among HLA loci, with DRB1 alleles showing the most associated TCRs and HLA-C alleles showing the fewest. The 87-base-pair reads could not distinguish some IMGT-functional V segments, including TRBV6-2 and TRBV6-3, so those segments were excluded. According to the authors, the approach could potentially be generalized to other disease states and immunological phenotypes. A later genetic analysis associated a missense DCLRE1C variant with V-gene and J-gene trimming of TCR beta chains, and an independent cohort replicated the association. The cohort was sequenced for TCR beta chains only, and without alpha or paired-chain data the features that could be detected were limited. Strong co-occurrence of HLA alleles, especially DR and DQ, made assigning TCR associations to individual alleles difficult. Several of the top co-occurrence clusters appeared to be linked to parvovirus B19, influenza, CMV and Epstein-Barr virus, according to a later analysis. The study listed 150 to 200 TCR beta chains as associated with cytomegalovirus. For the cohort, immune exposure information was limited to CMV serostatus. A further reported finding was that TCR beta sequences accurately predicted the HLA-A and HLA-B alleles for most subjects in the first cohort. While some public TCRs were present in many individuals, most TCR sequences turned up only very rarely across donors. Three of the identified cytomegalovirus-associated TCR beta chains were confirmed in vitro to be specific for cytomegalovirus antigens. Roughly uniform sequencing depth across donors was assumed in presence/absence analyses, although this assumption may not hold. The classifier was reported to diagnose cytomegalovirus status with high specificity and sensitivity in both the original cohort and the validation cohort. An earlier analysis of roughly 570 of the donors showed that most TCR beta V segments appeared in productive rearrangements either about 90% or about 30% of the time, which broadly matched IMGT annotations. Because some donors lacked HLA typing at each locus, the association tests relied only on the typed subset. A cluster of highly shared sequence variants was judged likely to be a technical artifact of the sequencing pipeline. The earlier analysis of about 600 of the donors excluded roughly 16 rarely observed V segments, including chromosome 9 orphons, because counts were too low. A later analysis found that most CMV-associated TCR beta chains appeared HLA-restricted, with HLA associations seemingly driven largely by CMV exposure. Correlated functional status among segregating V segments might be attributable to linkage disequilibrium, but an unknown experimental factor could not be ruled out. According to a later genetic analysis, donors in an Asian-associated ancestry cluster had fewer N-insertions in productive TCRs than the approximately 670-donor mean.

V lost 8 bases and J lost 5 bases, and the count of bases not matched to a germline gene is 4. CDR1 MDHEN and CDR2 SYDVKM were looked up in the germline V gene. The cysteine opens and the phenylalanine closes a CDR3 of 12 amino acids. The DNA shown is the 36-base CDR3, in frame from base 1. This TCR was recovered from a male donor in good health and CMV-seronegative. The chain couples TRBV28 to TRBJ2-5, and TRBD1 aligns with 8 junction nucleotides. The sequencing sample was made of PBMCs. The CDR3 corresponds to CASRQGRETQYF. The DNA is as follows: TGTGCCAGCCGACAGGGGAGGGAGACCCAGTACTTC.